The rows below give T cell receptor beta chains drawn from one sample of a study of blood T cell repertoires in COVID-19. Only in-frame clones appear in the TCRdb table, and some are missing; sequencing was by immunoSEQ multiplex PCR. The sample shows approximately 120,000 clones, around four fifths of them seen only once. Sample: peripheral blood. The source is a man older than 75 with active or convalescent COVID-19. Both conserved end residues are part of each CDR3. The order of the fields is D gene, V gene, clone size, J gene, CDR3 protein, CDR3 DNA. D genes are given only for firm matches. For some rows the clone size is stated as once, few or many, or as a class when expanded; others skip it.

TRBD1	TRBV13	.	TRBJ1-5	CASSFTVSGTAFNQPQHF	TGTGCCAGCAGCTTCACCGTCTCCGGGACAGCATTCAATCAGCCCCAGCATTTT
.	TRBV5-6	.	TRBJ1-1	CASSLPGTPSFTEAFF	TGTGCCAGCAGCTTGCCTGGGACACCCTCCTTCACTGAAGCTTTCTTT
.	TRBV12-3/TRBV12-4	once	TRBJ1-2	CASSLGRLGYTF	TGTGCCAGCAGTTTGGGGCGGCTTGGCTACACCTTC
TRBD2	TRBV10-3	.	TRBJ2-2	CATQGLAGANTGELFF	TGTGCCACCCAAGGACTAGCGGGGGCCAACACCGGGGAGCTGTTTTTT
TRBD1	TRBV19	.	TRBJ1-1	CASSALDRDEAFF	TGTGCCAGTAGTGCGCTAGACAGGGATGAAGCTTTCTTT
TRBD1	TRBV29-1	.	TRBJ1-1	CSGVQGDTEAFF	TGCAGCGGGGTACAGGGGGACACTGAAGCTTTCTTT
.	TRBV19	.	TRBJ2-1	CASSIGRAEQFF	TGTGCCAGTAGTATAGGGAGGGCAGAGCAGTTCTTC
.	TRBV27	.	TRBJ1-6	CASSLGGEDSPLHF	TGTGCCAGCAGTTTAGGAGGGGAGGATTCACCCCTCCACTTT
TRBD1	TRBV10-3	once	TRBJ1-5	CAISGTGNQPQHF	TGTGCCATCAGTGGGACAGGAAATCAGCCCCAGCATTTT
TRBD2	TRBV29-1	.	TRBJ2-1	CSVDGGGEQFF	TGCAGCGTCGACGGGGGGGGTGAGCAGTTCTTC
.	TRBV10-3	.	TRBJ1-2	CAISEGGTLLSNYGYTF	TGTGCCATCAGTGAAGGCGGGACGCTACTCTCTAACTATGGCTACACCTTC
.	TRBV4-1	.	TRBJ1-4	CASSQGDSREKLFF	TGCGCCAGCAGCCAAGGAGACAGTCGGGAAAAACTGTTTTTT
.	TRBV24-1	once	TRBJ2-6	CATSDLAPGSPGANVLTF	TGTGCCACCAGTGATTTGGCCCCCGGGAGCCCTGGGGCCAACGTCCTGACTTTC
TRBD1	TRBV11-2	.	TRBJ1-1	CASSLGTGEAFF	TGTGCCAGCAGCTTAGGGACAGGTGAAGCTTTCTTT
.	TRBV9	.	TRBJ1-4	CASSVGGVEKLFF	TGTGCCAGCAGCGTGGGAGGGGTAGAAAAACTGTTTTTT
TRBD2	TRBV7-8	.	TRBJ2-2	CASSFLLAGGSTGELFF	TGTGCCAGCAGCTTCCTCCTAGCGGGGGGGTCCACCGGGGAGCTGTTTTTT
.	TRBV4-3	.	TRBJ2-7	CASSQGPPRSYEQYF	TGCGCCAGCAGCCAAGGGCCGCCCCGCTCCTACGAGCAGTACTTC
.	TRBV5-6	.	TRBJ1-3	CASSLPAAGNTIYF	TGTGCCAGCAGCCTGCCGGCGGCTGGAAACACCATATATTTT
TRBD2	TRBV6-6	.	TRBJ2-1	CASSYALAGGGNEQFF	TGTGCCAGCAGTTACGCCCTAGCGGGGGGTGGCAATGAGCAGTTCTTC
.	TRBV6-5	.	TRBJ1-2	CASSPGQLYGYTF	TGTGCCAGCAGTCCGGGACAACTCTATGGCTACACCTTC
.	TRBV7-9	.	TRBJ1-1	CASRPGGEGTEAFF	TGTGCCAGCAGGCCCGGCGGGGAGGGCACTGAAGCTTTCTTT
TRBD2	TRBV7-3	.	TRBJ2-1	CASSDKLAGRLDEQFF	TGTGCCAGCAGCGACAAACTAGCGGGGCGGCTTGATGAGCAGTTCTTC
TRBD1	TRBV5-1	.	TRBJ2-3	CASSLQGPGLGDTQYF	TGCGCCAGCAGCCTACAGGGGCCCGGGTTGGGAGATACGCAGTATTTT
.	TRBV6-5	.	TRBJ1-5	CASNDGQRPQHF	TGTGCCAGCAACGACGGACAGCGGCCCCAGCATTTT
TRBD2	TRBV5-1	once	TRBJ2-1	CASSSQAGTSYNEQFF	TGCGCCAGCAGCTCCCAAGCGGGGACCTCCTACAATGAGCAGTTCTTC
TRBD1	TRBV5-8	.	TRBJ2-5	CASPTWPARGQGLETQYF	TGTGCCAGCCCAACCTGGCCAGCCCGAGGACAGGGTTTAGAGACCCAGTACTTC
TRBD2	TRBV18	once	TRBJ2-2	CASSPDGGIGELFF	TGTGCCAGCTCACCGGACGGGGGGATCGGGGAGCTGTTTTTT
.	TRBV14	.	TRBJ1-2	CASSQDLQRDNYGYTF	TGTGCCAGCAGCCAAGACTTACAGCGGGATAACTATGGCTACACCTTC
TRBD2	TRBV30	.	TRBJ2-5	CAWQDSGGAGETQYF	TGTGCCTGGCAGGATAGCGGGGGGGCGGGCGAGACCCAGTACTTC
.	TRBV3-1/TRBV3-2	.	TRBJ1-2	CASSQGTAEPYGYTF	TGTGCCAGCAGCCAAGGGACAGCGGAACCATATGGCTACACCTTC
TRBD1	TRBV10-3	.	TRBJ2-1	CAISGTGTESYNEQFF	TGTGCCATCAGTGGAACCGGGACAGAATCCTACAATGAGCAGTTCTTC
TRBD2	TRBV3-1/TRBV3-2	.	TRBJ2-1	CASSQIAGEQFF	TGTGCCAGCAGCCAAATAGCGGGGGAGCAGTTCTTC
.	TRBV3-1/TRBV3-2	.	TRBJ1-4	CASRDSLNEKLFF	TGTGCCAGCAGGGACAGCCTTAATGAAAAACTGTTTTTT
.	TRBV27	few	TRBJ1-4	CASSAQGVGLFF	TGTGCCAGCAGTGCCCAGGGCGTAGGGCTGTTTTTT
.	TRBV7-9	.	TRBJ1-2	CASSFGGVAEGYTF	TGTGCCAGCAGCTTCGGGGGGGTCGCTGAAGGCTACACCTTC
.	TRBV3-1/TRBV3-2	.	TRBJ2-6	CASSLRGRVILSGANVLTF	TGTGCCAGCAGCCTCAGGGGCAGGGTGATCCTCTCTGGGGCCAACGTCCTGACTTTC
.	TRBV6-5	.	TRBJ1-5	CASRGRRDSNQPQHF	TGTGCCAGCAGGGGAAGGAGGGATAGCAATCAGCCCCAGCATTTT
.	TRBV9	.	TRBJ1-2	CASSVEGYGYTF	TGTGCCAGCAGCGTAGAGGGGTATGGCTACACCTTC
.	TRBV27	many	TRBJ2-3	CASSLSKAGGTDTQYF	TGTGCCAGCAGTTTATCGAAGGCAGGGGGCACAGATACGCAGTATTTT
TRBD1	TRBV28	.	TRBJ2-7	CASSFGTAISEQYF	TGTGCCAGCAGTTTTGGGACAGCAATCAGCGAGCAGTACTTC
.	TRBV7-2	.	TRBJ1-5	CASSLSGQSNQPQHF	TGTGCCAGCAGCTTAAGCGGACAGAGCAATCAGCCCCAGCATTTT
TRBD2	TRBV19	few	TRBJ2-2	CASSTGLADITGELFF	TGTGCCAGTAGCACGGGACTAGCAGACATCACCGGGGAGCTGTTTTTT
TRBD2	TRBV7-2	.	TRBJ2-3	CASSLRLAGDSDTQYF	TGTGCCAGCAGCCTTAGACTAGCGGGGGACTCGGATACGCAGTATTTT
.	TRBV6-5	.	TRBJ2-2	CASSYGTRTGELFF	TGTGCCAGCAGTTACGGGACTCGGACCGGGGAGCTGTTTTTT
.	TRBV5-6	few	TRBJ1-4	CASSADSWGGEKLFF	TGTGCCAGCAGCGCGGACAGCTGGGGAGGGGAAAAACTGTTTTTT
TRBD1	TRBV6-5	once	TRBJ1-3	CARGTAGNTIYF	TGTGCCAGGGGGACAGCCGGAAACACCATATATTTT
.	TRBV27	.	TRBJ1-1	CASSHLPQTEAFF	TGTGCCAGCTCACACCTTCCGCAGACTGAAGCTTTCTTT
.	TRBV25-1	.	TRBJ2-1	CASSEGGREFYNEQFF	TGTGCCAGCAGTGAAGGGGGACGGGAGTTCTACAATGAGCAGTTCTTC
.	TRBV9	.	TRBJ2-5	CASSVDYRGTQYF	TGTGCCAGCAGCGTAGATTATCGGGGGACCCAGTACTTC
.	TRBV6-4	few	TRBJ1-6	CASSDSQDGSSPLHF	TGTGCCAGCAGTGACTCGCAGGACGGGAGTTCACCCCTCCACTTT
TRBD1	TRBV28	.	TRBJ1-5	CASSRQGSNQPQHF	TGTGCCAGCAGTCGACAGGGATCAAATCAGCCCCAGCATTTT
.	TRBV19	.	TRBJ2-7	CASSTSATREDEQYF	TGTGCCAGTAGTACCTCAGCAACGAGGGAGGACGAGCAGTACTTC
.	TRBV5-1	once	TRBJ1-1	CASSLKGFGTEAFF	TGCGCCAGCAGCTTAAAGGGGTTTGGCACTGAAGCTTTCTTT
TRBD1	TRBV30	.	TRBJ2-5	CAWSHGTVETQYF	TGTGCCTGGAGCCACGGGACAGTCGAGACCCAGTACTTC
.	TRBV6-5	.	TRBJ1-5	CASSTEGGQPQHF	TGTGCCAGCAGCACAGAAGGAGGTCAGCCCCAGCATTTT